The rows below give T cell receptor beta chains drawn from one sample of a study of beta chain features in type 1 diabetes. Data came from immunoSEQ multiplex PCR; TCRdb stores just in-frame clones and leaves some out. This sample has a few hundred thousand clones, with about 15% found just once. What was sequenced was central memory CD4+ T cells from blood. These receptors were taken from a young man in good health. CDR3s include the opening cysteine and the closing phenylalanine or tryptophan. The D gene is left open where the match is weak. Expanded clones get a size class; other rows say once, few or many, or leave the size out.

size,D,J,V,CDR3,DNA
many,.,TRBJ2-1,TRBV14,CASSQEVPINEQFF,TGTGCCAGCAGCCAAGAGGTCCCTATAAATGAGCAGTTCTTC
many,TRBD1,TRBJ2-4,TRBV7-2,CASSLGTGGIQYF,TGTGCCAGCAGCTTAGGGACAGGGGGCATTCAGTACTTC
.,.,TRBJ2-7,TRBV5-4,CAGSKDQGLLYEQYF,TGTGCCGGCAGCAAAGACCAGGGATTACTCTACGAGCAGTACTTC
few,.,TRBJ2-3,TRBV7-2,CASSKDFDATDTQYF,TGTGCCAGCAGCAAAGACTTTGACGCCACAGATACGCAGTATTTT
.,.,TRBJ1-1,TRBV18,CASSPQTLGAGQAFF,TGTGCCAGCTCACCACAGACCCTAGGTGCAGGGCAAGCTTTCTTT
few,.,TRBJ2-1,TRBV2,CASSEAGLANNEQFF,TGTGCCAGCAGTGAAGCCGGTCTAGCAAACAATGAGCAGTTCTTC
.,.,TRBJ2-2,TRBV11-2,CASSKSGELFF,TGTGCCAGCAGCAAATCGGGGGAGCTGTTTTTT
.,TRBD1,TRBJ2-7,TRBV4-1,CASSPFHRGLRYEQYF,TGCGCCAGCAGCCCGTTTCACAGGGGATTAAGGTACGAGCAGTACTTC
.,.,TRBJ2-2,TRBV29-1,CSGIQGNTGELFF,TGCAGCGGCATACAGGGGAACACCGGGGAGCTGTTTTTT
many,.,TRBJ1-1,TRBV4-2,CASSQDRRDAWTEAFF,TGTGCCAGCAGCCAAGATCGACGAGACGCATGGACTGAAGCTTTCTTT
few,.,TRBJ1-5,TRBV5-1,CASSQGGGNQPQHF,TGCGCCAGCAGCCAAGGTGGGGGCAATCAGCCCCAGCATTTT
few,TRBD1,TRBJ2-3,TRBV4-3,CASSQALQGSRDTQYF,TGCGCCAGCAGCCAAGCATTACAGGGGAGTAGAGATACGCAGTATTTT
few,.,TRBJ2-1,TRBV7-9,CASSLSSTEQFF,TGTGCCAGCAGCTTAAGTAGCACTGAGCAGTTCTTC
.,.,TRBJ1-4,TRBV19,CASSDGSKGEKLFF,TGTGCCAGTAGTGACGGATCGAAGGGCGAAAAACTGTTTTTT
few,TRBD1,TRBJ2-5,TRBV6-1,CASRRSTGGTQYF,TGTGCCAGCCGACGGTCCACAGGGGGCACCCAGTACTTC
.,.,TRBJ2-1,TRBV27,CATATREGSAYNEQFF,TGTGCCACCGCGACGCGTGAGGGAAGTGCCTACAATGAGCAGTTCTTC
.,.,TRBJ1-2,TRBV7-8,CASSLTGRETNYGYTF,TGTGCCAGCAGCTTAACGGGACGAGAAACTAACTATGGCTACACCTTC
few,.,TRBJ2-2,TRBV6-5,CASSYGGRGNTGELFF,TGTGCCAGCAGTTACGGAGGGCGGGGGAACACCGGGGAGCTGTTTTTT
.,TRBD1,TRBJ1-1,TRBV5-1,CASSPNTGGTEAFF,TGCGCCAGCAGCCCGAACACAGGGGGCACTGAAGCTTTCTTT
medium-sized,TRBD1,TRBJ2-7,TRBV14,CASSQDPWAGGLNEQYF,TGTGCCAGCAGCCAAGATCCCTGGGCAGGGGGCCTGAACGAGCAGTACTTC
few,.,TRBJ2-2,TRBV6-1,CASTQDLNTGELFF,TGTGCCAGCACCCAGGACTTGAACACCGGGGAGCTGTTTTTT
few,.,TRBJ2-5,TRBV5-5,CASSLAEGMKTQYF,TGTGCCAGCAGCTTGGCCGAAGGGATGAAGACCCAGTACTTC